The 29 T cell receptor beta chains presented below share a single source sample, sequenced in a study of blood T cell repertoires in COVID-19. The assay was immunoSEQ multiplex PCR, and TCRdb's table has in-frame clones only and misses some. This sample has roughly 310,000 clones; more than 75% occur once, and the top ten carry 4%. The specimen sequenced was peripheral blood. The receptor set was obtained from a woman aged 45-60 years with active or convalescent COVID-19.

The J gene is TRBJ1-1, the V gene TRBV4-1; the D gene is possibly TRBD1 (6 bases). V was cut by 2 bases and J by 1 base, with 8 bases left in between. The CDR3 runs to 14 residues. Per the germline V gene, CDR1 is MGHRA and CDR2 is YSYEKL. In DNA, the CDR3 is TGCGCCAGCAGCCAACTGACAGGGAACACTGAAGCTTTCTTT. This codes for CASSQLTGNTEAFF.

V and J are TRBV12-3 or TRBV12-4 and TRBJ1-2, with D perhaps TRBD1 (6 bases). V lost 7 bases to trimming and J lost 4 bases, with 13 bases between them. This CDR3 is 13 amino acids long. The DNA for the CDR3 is TGTGCCAGCACCCCAGGGGCCCCCTATGGCTACACCTTC. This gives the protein CASTPGAPYGYTF.

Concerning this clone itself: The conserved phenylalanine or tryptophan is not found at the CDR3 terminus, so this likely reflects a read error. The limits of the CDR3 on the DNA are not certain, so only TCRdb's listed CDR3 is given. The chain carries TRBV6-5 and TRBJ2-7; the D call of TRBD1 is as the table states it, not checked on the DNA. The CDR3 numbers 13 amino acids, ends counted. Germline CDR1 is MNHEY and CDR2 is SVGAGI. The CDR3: CASRPWTGEILFG.

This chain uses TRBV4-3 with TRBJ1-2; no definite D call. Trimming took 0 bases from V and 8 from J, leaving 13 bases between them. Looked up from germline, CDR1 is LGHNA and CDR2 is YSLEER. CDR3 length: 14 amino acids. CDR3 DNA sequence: TGCGCCAGCAGCCAAGATGCGCTAGACGGGGGCTACACCTTC. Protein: CASSQDALDGGYTF.

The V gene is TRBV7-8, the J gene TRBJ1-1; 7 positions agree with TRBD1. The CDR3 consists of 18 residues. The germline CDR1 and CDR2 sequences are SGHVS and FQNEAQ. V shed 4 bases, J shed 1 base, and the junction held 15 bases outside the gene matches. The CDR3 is CASSSPGPQTGWNTEAFF. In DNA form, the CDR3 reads TGTGCCAGCAGCTCCCCCGGCCCCCAGACAGGGTGGAACACTGAAGCTTTCTTT.

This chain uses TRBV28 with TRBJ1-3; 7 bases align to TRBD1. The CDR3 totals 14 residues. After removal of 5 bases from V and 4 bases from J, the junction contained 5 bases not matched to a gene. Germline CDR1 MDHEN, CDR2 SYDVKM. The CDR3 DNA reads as TGTGCCAGCAGTGACGACAGGGAAGGAAACACCATATATTTT. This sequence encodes CASSDDREGNTIYF.

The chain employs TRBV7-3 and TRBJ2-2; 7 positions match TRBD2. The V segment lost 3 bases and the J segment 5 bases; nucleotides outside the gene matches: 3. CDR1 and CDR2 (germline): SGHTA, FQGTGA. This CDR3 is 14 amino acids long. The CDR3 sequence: CASSFHSGTGELFF. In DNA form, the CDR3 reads TGTGCCAGCAGCTTCCATAGCGGGACCGGGGAGCTGTTTTTT.

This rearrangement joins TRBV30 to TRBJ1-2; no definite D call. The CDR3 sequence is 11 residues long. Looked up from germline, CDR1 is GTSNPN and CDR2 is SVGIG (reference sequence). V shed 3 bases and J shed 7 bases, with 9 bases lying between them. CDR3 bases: TGTGCCTGGAGCAGCGATCGTGGCTACACCTTC. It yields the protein CAWSSDRGYTF.

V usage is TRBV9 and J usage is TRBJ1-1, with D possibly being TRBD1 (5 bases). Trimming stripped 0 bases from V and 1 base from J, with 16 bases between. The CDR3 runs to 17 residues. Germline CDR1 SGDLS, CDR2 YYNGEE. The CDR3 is CASSVGGDGVSNTEAFF. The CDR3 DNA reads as TGTGCCAGCAGCGTAGGCGGGGACGGCGTATCGAACACTGAAGCTTTCTTT.

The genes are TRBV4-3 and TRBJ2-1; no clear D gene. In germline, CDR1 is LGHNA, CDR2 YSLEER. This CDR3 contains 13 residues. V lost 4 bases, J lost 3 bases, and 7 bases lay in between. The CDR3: CASSRVVYNEQFF. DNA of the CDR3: TGCGCCAGCAGCCGAGTGGTCTACAATGAGCAGTTCTTC.

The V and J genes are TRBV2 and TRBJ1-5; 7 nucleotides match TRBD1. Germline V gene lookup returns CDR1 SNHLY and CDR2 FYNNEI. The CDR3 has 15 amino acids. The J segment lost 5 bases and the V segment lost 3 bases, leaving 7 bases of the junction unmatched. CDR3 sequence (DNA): TGTGCCAGCAGTGATTCGGGACAGCCCTATCAGCCCCAGCATTTT. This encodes CASSDSGQPYQPQHF.

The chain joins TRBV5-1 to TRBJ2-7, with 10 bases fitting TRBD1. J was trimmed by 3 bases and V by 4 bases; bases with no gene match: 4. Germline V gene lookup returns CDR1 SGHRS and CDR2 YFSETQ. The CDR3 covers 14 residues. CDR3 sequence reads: CASSPGQGFYEQYF. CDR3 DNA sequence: TGCGCCAGCAGCCCGGGACAGGGGTTCTACGAGCAGTACTTC.

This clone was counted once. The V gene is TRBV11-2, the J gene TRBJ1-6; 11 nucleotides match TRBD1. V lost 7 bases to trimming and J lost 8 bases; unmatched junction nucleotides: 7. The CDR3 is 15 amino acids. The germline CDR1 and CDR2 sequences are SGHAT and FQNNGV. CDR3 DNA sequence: TGTGCCAGCAACGATCGGACAGGGGGCTATTCACCCCTCCACTTT. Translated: CASNDRTGGYSPLHF.

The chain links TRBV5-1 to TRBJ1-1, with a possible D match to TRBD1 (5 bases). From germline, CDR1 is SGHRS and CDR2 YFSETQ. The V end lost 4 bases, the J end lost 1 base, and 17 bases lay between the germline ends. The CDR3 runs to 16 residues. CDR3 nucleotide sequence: TGCGCCAGCAGCGCGATCCGGGGGAGGGGGAACACTGAAGCTTTCTTT. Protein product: CASSAIRGRGNTEAFF.

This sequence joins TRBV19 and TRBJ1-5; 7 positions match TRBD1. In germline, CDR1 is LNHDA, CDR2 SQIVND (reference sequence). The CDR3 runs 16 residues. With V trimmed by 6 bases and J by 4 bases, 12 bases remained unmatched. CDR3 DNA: TGTGCCAGTAGCTGGGACAGCCACGCTTTTAATCAGCCCCAGCATTTT. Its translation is CASSWDSHAFNQPQHF.

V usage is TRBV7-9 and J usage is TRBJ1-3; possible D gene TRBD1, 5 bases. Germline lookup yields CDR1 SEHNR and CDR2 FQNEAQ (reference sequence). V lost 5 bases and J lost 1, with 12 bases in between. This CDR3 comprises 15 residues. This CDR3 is CASSPQGGSGNTIYF. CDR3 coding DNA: TGTGCCAGCAGCCCGCAGGGAGGGTCTGGAAACACCATATATTTT. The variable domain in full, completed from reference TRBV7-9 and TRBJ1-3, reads DTGVSQNPRHKITKRGQNVTFRCDPISEHNRLYWYRQTLGQGPEFLTYFQNEAQLEKSRLLSDRFSAERPKGSFSTLEIQRTEQGDSAMYLCASSPQGGSGNTIYFGEGSWLTVV.

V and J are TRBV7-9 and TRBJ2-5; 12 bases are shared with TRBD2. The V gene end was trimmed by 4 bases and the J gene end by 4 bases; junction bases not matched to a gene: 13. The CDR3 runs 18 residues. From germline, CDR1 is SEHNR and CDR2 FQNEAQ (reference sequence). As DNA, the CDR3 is TGTGCCAGCAGCTCCCGACTAGCGGGAGCTTCGGTCGGAGAGACCCAGTACTTC. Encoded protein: CASSSRLAGASVGETQYF.

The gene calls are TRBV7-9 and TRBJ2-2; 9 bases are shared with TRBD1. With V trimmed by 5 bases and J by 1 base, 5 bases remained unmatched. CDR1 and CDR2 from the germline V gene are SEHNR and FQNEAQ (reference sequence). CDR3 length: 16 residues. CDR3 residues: CASSPRTGVNTGELFF. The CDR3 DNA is TGTGCCAGCAGCCCCCGGACAGGGGTGAACACCGGGGAGCTGTTTTTT.

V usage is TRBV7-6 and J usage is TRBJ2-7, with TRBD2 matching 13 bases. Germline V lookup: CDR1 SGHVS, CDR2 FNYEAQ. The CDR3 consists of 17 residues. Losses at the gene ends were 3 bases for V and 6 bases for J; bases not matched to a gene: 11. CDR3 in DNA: TGTGCCAGCAGCTTTGGTGCCGGACTAGCGGGAGTGTTCGAGCAGTACTTC. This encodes CASSFGAGLAGVFEQYF.

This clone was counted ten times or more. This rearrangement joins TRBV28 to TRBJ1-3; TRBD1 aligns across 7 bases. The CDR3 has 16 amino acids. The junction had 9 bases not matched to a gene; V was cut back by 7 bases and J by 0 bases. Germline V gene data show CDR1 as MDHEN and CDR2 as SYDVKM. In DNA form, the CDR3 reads TGTGCCAGCAAAAAAGGGAGACAGGGCTCTGGAAACACCATATATTTT. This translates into CASKKGRQGSGNTIYF.

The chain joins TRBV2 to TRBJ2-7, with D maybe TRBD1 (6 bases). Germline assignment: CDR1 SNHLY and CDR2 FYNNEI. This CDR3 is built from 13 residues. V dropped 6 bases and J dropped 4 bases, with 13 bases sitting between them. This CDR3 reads CASSRTAPYEQYF. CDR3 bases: TGTGCCAGCAGCCGGACAGCCCCATACGAGCAGTACTTC.

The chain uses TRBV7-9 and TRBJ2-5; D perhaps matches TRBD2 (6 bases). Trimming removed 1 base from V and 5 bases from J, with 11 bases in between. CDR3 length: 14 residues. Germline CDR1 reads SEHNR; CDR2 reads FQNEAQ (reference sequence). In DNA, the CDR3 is TGTGCCAGCAGCTTAGGACTAGTCAGGGAGACCCAGTACTTC. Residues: CASSLGLVRETQYF. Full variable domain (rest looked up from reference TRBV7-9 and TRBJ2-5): DTGVSQNPRHKITKRGQNVTFRCDPISEHNRLYWYRQTLGQGPEFLTYFQNEAQLEKSRLLSDRFSAERPKGSFSTLEIQRTEQGDSAMYLCASSLGLVRETQYFGPGTRLLVL.

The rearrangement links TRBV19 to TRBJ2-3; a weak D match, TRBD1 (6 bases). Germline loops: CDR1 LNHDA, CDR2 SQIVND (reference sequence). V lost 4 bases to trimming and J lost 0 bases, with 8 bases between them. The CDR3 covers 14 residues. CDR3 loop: CASSNRDSTDTQYF. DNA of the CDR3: TGTGCCAGTAGTAACAGGGATAGCACAGATACGCAGTATTTT.

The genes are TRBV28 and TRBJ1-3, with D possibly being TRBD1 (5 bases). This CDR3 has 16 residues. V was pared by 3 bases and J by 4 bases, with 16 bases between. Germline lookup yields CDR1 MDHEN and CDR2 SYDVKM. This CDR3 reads CASSLSQQARGNTIYF. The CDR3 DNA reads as TGTGCCAGCAGTTTGTCCCAACAGGCCCGGGGAAACACCATATATTTT.

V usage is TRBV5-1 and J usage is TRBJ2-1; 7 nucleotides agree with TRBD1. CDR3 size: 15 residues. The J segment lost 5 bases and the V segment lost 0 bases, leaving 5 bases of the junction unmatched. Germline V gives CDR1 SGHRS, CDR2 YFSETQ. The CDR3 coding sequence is TGCGCCAGCAGCTTGGTGGGGACAGAAAACAATGAGCAGTTCTTC. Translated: CASSLVGTENNEQFF.

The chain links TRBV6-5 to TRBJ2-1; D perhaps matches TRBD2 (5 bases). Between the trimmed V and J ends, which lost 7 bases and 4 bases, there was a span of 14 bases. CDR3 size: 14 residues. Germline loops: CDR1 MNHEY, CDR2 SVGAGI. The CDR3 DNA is TGTGCCAGCACCACCGGAGGAACTTACAATGAGCAGTTCTTC. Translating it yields CASTTGGTYNEQFF.

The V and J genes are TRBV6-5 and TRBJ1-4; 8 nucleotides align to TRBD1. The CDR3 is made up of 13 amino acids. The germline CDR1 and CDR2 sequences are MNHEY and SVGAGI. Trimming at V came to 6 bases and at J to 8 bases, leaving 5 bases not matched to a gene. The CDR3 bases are TGTGCCAGCAGCGGACAGGGCGGAGAAAAACTGTTTTTT. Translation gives CASSGQGGEKLFF.

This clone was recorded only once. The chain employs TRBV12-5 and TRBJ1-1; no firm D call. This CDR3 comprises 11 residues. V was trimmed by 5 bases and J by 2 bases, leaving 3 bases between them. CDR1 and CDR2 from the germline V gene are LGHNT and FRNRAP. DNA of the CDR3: TGTGCTAGTGGTCATAACACTGAAGCTTTCTTT. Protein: CASGHNTEAFF.

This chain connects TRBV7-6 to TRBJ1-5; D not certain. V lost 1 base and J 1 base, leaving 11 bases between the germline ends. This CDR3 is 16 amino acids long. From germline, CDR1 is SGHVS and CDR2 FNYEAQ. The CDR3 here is CASSLGPRMSNQPQHF. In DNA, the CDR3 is TGTGCCAGCAGCTTAGGTCCGAGAATGAGCAATCAGCCCCAGCATTTT.